The clone carrying this T cell receptor beta chain was observed many times. The antigen is not known. J gave up 5 bases and V 6 bases, and 6 bases lay outside the gene matches. The CDR3 runs to 15 residues. The germline gives CDR1 MNHNY, CDR2 SVGAGI (reference sequence). The data stem from a study of spatial heterogeneity in lung cancer. The time point: blood at routine non-recurrence follow-up after resection. Researchers sequenced whole RNA taken from tumor, nontumor lung or frozen PBMC without sorting. Study observations and caveats: At resection, ubiquitous expanded tumor TCRs appeared in blood more than at follow-up.

From the 5' RACE reads, TCRdb called clonotypes with MiXCR, one entry per CDR3 protein. The sample shows 8,500 to 14,000 distinct CDR3 sequences, over 9.5% of them seen only once. This chain uses TRBV6-6 with TRBJ1-5; the match to TRBD1 covers 11 bases. The source material was PBMCs, sampled at follow-up. The TCR comes from a female donor with early-stage non-small cell lung cancer. The CDR3 protein is CASRSDRGPHQPQHF. CDR3 nucleotide sequence: TGTGCCAGCAGATCGGACAGGGGGCCGCATCAGCCCCAGCATTTT.